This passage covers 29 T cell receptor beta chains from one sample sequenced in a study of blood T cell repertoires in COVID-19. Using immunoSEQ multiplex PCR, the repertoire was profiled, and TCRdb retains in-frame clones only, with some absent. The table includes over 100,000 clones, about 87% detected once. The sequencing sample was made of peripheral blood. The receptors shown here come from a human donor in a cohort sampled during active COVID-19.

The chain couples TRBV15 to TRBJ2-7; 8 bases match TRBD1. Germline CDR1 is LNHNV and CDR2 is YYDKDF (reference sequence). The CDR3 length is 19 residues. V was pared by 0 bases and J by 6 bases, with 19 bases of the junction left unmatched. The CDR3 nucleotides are TGTGCCACCAGCAGAGATTCCCAGACAGGGGCCCTTTCGGGGAGCGAGCAGTACTTC. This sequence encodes CATSRDSQTGALSGSEQYF.

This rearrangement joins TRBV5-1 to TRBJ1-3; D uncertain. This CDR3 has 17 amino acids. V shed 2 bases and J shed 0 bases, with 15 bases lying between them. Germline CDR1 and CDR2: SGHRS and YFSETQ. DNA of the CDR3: TGCGCCAGCAGCTTATCTTCGAGGGCCTCCTCTGGAAACACCATATATTTT. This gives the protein CASSLSSRASSGNTIYF.

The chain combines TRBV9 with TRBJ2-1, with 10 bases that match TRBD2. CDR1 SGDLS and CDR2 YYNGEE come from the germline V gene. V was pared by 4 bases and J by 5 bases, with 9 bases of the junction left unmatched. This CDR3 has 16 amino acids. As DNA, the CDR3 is TGTGCCAGCAGCCACACGGGACTAGCGCCAGACAATGAGCAGTTCTTC. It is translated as CASSHTGLAPDNEQFF.

CDR3 DNA: TGCAGCGTTGAAGATCGGGGTTCTTACGAGCAGTACTTC. The encoded protein is CSVEDRGSYEQYF. The V and J genes are TRBV29-1 and TRBJ2-7; maybe TRBD2 (5 bases). Trimming left V 0 bases short and J 4 bases short, with 10 bases between. Germline-derived CDR1 and CDR2 are SQVTM and ANQGSEA. There are 13 residues in the CDR3.

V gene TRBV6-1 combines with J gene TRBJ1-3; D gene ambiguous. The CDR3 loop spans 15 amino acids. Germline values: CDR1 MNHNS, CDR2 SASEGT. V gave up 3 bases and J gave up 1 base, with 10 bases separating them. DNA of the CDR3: TGTGCCAGCAGTGACGCGGTGGGTTCTGGAAACACCATATATTTT. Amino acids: CASSDAVGSGNTIYF.

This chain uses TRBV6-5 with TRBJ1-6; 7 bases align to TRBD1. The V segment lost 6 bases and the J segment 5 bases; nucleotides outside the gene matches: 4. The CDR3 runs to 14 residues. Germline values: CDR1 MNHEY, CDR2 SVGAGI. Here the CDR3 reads CASRGDSNNSPLHF. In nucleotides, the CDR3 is TGTGCCAGCAGGGGGGACAGTAATAATTCACCCCTCCACTTT.

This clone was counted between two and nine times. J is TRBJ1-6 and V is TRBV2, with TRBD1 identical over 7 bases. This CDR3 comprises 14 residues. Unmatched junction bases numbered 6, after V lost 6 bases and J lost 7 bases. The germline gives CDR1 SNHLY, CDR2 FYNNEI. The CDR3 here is CASRAGTANSPLHF. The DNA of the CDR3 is TGTGCCAGCAGGGCTGGGACAGCCAATTCACCCCTCCACTTT.

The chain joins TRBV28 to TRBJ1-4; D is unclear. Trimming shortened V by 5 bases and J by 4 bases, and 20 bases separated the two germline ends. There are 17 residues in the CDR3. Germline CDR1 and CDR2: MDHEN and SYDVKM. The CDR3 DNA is TGTGCCAGCAGTAGCTACCCACAGAGCAGTATTAATGAAAAACTGTTTTTT. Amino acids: CASSSYPQSSINEKLFF.

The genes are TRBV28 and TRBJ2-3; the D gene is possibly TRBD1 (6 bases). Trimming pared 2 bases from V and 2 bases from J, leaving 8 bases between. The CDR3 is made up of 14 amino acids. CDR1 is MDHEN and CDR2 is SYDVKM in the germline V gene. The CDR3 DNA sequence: TGTGCCAGCAGTTTAAGACAGGTCACAGATACGCAGTATTTT. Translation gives CASSLRQVTDTQYF.

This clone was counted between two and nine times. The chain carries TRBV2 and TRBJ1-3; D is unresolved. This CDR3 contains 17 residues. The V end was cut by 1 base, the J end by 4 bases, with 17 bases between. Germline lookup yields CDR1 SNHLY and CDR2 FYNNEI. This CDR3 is CASSEGPLFGIGNTIYF. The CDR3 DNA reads TGTGCCAGCAGTGAAGGCCCACTTTTCGGTATAGGAAACACCATATATTTT. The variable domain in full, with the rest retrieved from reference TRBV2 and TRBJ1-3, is EPEVTQTPSHQVTQMGQEVILRCVPISNHLYFYWYRQILGQKVEFLVSFYNNEISEKSEIFDDQFSVERPDGSNFTLKIRSTKLEDSAMYFCASSEGPLFGIGNTIYFGEGSWLTVV.

The CDR3 nucleotides are TGTGCCAGCAGTTTTGATCCAGCGGGAGGGACCTACGAGCAGTACTTC. This sequence encodes CASSFDPAGGTYEQYF. The chain carries TRBV28 and TRBJ2-7, with 10 positions matching TRBD2. J gave up 2 bases and V 3 bases, and 7 bases lay outside the gene matches. CDR1 and CDR2 (germline): MDHEN, SYDVKM. This CDR3 has 16 residues. The whole variable domain, filled in from reference TRBV28 and TRBJ2-7, reads DVKVTQSSRYLVKRTGEKVFLECVQDMDHENMFWYRQDPGLGLRLIYFSYDVKMKEKGDIPEGYSVSREKKERFSLILESASTNQTSMYLCASSFDPAGGTYEQYFGPGTRLTVT.

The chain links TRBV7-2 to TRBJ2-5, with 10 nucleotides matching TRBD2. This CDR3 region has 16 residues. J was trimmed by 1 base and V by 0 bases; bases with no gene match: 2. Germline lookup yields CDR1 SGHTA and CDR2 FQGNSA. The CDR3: CASSLAASGGQETQYF. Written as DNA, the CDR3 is TGTGCCAGCAGCTTAGCGGCTAGCGGGGGCCAAGAGACCCAGTACTTC.

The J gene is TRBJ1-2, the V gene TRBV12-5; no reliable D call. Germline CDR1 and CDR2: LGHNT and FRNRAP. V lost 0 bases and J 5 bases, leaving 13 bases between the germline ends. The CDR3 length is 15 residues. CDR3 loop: CASGLVRGSLYGYTF. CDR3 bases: TGTGCTAGTGGTTTGGTACGGGGTTCCTTATATGGCTACACCTTC.

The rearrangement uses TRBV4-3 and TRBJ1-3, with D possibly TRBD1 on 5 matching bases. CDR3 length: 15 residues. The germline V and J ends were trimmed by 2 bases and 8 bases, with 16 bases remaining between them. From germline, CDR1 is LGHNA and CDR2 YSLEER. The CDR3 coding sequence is TGCGCCAGCAGCCAAAGCAGGGTGACCCGGGACACCATATATTTT. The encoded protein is CASSQSRVTRDTIYF.

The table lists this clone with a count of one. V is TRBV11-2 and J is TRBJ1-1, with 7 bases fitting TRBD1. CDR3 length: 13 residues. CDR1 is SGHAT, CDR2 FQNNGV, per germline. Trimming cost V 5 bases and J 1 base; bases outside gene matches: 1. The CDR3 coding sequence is TGTGCCAGCAGCAGACAGGGGAACACTGAAGCTTTCTTT. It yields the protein CASSRQGNTEAFF.

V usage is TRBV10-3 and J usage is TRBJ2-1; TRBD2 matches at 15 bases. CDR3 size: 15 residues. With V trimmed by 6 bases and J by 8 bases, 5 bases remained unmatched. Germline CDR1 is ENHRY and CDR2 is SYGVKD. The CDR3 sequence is CAIRDGLAGGDEQFF. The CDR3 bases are TGTGCCATCAGGGACGGACTAGCGGGAGGGGATGAGCAGTTCTTC.

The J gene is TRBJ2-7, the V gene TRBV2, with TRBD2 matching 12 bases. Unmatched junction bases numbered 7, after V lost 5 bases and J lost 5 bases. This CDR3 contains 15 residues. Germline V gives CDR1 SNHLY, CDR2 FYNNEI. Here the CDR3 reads CASSPRTSGKNEQYF. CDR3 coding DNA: TGTGCCAGCAGTCCTAGGACTAGCGGGAAGAACGAGCAGTACTTC. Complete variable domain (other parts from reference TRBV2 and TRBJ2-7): EPEVTQTPSHQVTQMGQEVILRCVPISNHLYFYWYRQILGQKVEFLVSFYNNEISEKSEIFDDQFSVERPDGSNFTLKIRSTKLEDSAMYFCASSPRTSGKNEQYFGPGTRLTVT.

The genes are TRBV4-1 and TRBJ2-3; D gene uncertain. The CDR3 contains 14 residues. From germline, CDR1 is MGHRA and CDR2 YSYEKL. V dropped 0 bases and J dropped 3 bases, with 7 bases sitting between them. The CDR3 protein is CASSQDRLTDTQYF. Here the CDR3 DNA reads TGCGCCAGCAGCCAAGATCGCCTAACAGATACGCAGTATTTT.

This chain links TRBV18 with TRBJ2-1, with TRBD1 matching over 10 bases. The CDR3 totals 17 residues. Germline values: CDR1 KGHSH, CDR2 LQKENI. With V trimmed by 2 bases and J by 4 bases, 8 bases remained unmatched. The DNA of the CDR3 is TGTGCCAGCTCACCAAGGGCCGGGACAGGGGATTACAATGAGCAGTTCTTC. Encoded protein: CASSPRAGTGDYNEQFF.

The CDR3 sequence is CASSLGVLAETQYF. The CDR3 DNA follows: TGTGCCAGCAGCCTGGGGGTACTAGCGGAGACCCAGTACTTC. The V and J genes are TRBV5-8 and TRBJ2-5; TRBD2 aligns across 7 bases. The CDR3 loop spans 14 amino acids. The V gene's germline CDR1 is SGHTS and CDR2 YDEGEE. With 4 bases clipped from V and 5 bases from J, the junction kept 8 bases outside the gene matches.

The CDR3 bases are TGCGCCAGCAGCCACGGGGGACTAGCGGTAGGACAGTTCTTC. This translates into CASSHGGLAVGQFF. The chain joins TRBV10-2 to TRBJ2-1, with 11 bases identical to TRBD2. CDR3 size: 14 residues. J gave up 13 bases and V 6 bases, and 11 bases lay outside the gene matches. Germline V CDR1 and CDR2: WSHSY, SAAADI.

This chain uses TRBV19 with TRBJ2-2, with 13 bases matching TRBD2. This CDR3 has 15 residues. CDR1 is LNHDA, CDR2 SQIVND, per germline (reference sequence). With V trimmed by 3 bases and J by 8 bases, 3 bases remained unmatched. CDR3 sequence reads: CASSIGTSGAGELFF. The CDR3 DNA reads TGTGCCAGTAGTATTGGGACTAGCGGGGCGGGGGAGCTGTTTTTT.

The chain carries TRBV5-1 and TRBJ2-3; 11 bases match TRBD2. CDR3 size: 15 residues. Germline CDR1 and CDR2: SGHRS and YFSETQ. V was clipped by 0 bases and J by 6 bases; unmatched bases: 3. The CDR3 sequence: CASSLEPSGRDTQYF. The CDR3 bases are TGCGCCAGCAGCTTGGAGCCTAGCGGGAGGGATACGCAGTATTTT. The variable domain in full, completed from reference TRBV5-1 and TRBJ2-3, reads KAGVTQTPRYLIKTRGQQVTLSCSPISGHRSVSWYQQTPGQGLQFLFEYFSETQRNKGNFPGRFSGRQFSNSRSEMNVSTLELGDSALYLCASSLEPSGRDTQYFGPGTRLTVL.

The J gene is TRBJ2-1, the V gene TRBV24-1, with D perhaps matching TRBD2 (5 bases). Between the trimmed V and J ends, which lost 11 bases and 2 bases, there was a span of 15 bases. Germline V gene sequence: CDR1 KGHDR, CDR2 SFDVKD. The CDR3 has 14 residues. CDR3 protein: CAIASPSPYNEQFF. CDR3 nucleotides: TGTGCCATCGCCTCACCTAGCCCCTACAATGAGCAGTTCTTC.

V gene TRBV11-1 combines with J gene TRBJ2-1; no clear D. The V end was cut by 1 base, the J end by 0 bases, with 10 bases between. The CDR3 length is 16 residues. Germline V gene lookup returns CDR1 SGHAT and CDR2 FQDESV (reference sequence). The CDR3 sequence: CASSLDVLSSYNEQFF. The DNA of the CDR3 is TGTGCCAGCAGCTTAGATGTCCTCAGCTCCTACAATGAGCAGTTCTTC.

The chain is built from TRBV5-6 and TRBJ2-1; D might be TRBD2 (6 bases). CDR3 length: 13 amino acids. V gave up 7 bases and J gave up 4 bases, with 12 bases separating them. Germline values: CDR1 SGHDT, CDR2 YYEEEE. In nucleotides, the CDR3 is TGTGCCAGCGGCGCAGCGGGTTACAATGAGCAGTTCTTC. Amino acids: CASGAAGYNEQFF.

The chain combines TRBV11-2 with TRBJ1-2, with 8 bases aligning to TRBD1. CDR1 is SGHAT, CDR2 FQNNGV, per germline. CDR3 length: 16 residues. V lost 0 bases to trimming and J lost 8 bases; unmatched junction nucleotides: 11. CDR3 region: CASSLDSVTGASGYTF. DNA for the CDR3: TGTGCCAGCAGCTTAGATTCAGTGACAGGGGCCTCGGGCTACACCTTC.

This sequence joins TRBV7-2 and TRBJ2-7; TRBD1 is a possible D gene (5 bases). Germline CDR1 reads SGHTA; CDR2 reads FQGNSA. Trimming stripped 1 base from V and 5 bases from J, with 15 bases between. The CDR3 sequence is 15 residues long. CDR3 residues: CASSLGFGREDEQYF. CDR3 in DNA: TGTGCCAGCAGCTTAGGTTTTGGCAGGGAAGACGAGCAGTACTTC.

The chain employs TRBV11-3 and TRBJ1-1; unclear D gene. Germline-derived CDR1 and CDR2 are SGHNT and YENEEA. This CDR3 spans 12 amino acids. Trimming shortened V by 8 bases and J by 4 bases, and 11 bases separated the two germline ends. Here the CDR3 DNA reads TGTGCCAGCGGCCGGGGTTCCACTGAAGCTTTCTTT. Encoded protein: CASGRGSTEAFF.